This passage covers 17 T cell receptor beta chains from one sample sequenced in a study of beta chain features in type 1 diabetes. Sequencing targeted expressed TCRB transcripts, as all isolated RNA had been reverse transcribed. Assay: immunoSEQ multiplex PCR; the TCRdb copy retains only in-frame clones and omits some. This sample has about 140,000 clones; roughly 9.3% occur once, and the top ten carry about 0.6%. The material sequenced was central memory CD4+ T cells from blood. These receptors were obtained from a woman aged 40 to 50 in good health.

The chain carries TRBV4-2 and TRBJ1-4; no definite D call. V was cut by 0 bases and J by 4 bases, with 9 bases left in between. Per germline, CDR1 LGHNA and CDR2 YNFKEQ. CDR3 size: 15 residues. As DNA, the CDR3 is TGTGCCAGCAGCCAAGAGGCCACAAGTAATGAAAAACTGTTTTTT. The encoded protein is CASSQEATSNEKLFF.

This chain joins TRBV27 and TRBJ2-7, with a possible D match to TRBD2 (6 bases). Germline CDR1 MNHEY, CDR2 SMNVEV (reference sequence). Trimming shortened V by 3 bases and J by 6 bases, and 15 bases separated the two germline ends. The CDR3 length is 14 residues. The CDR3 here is CASSFRDLGGEQYF. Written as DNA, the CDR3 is TGTGCCAGCAGTTTTCGGGACTTGGGGGGCGAGCAGTACTTC.

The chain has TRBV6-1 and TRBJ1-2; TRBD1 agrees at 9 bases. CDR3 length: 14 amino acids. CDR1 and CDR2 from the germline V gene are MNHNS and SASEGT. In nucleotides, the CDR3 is TGTGCTCTTACCCCGGGACAGGGAGAGGGTGGCTACACCTTC. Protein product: CALTPGQGEGGYTF.

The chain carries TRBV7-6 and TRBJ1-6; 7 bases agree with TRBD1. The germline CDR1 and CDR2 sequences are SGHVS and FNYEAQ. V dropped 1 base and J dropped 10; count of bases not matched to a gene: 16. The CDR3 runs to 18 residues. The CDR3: CASSLESTVTGWHSPLHF. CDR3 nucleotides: TGTGCCAGCAGCTTAGAGAGCACCGTGACAGGGTGGCACTCACCCCTCCACTTT.

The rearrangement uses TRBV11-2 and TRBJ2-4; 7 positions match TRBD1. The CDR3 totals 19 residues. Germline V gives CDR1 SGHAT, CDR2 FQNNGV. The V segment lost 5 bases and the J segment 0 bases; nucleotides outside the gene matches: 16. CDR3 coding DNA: TGTGCCAGCAGCCCCCGAGACAGGGCGGATGCGGGAGCCAAAAACATTCAGTACTTC. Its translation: CASSPRDRADAGAKNIQYF.

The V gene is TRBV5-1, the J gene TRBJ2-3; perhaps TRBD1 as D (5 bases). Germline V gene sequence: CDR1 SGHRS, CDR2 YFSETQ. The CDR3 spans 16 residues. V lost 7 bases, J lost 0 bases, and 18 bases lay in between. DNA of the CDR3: TGCGCCAGCTCTAGTCTGGGGCAGGGCAGCACAGATACGCAGTATTTT. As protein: CASSSLGQGSTDTQYF.

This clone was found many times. For the CDR3, the DNA is TGTGCCAGCAGACGCCGACAGTTAATGTGGGAAGCTTTCTTT. Amino acid sequence: CASRRRQLMWEAFF. This chain connects TRBV6-5 to TRBJ1-1, with D possibly matching TRBD1 (5 bases). This CDR3 has 14 residues. Per germline, CDR1 MNHEY and CDR2 SVGAGI. V lost 6 bases, J lost 8 bases, and 19 bases lay in between.

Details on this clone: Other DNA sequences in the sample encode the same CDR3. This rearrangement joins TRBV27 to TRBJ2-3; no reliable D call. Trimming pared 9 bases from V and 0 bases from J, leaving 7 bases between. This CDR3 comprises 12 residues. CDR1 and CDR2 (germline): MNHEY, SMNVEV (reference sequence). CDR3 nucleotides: TGTGCCAGTAGAACTAGCACAGATACGCAGTATTTT. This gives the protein CASRTSTDTQYF.

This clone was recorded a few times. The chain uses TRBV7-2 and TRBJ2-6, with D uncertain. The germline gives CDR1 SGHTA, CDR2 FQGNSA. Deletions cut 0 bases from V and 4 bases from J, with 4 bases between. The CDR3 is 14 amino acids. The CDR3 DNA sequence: TGTGCCAGCAGCTTAGCCCTCGGGGCCAACGTCCTGACTTTC. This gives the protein CASSLALGANVLTF.

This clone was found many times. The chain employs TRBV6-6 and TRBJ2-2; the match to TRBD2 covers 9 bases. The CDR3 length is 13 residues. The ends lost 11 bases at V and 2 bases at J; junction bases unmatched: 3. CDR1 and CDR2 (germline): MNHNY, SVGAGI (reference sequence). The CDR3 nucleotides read TGTGCCGGCGGGGGGGCCAACACCGGGGAGCTGTTTTTT. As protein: CAGGGANTGELFF.

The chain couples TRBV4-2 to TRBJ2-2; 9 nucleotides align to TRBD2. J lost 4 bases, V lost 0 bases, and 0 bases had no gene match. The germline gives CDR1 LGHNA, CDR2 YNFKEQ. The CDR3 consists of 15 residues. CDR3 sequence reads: CASSQEGLATGELFF. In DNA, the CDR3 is TGTGCCAGCAGCCAAGAGGGACTAGCCACCGGGGAGCTGTTTTTT.

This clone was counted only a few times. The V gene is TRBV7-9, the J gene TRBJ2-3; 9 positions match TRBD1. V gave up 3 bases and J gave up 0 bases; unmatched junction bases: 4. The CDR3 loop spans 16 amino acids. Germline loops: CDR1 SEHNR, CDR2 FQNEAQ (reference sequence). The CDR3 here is CASSFYRGRSTDTQYF. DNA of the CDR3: TGTGCCAGCAGCTTCTACAGGGGGCGGAGCACAGATACGCAGTATTTT.

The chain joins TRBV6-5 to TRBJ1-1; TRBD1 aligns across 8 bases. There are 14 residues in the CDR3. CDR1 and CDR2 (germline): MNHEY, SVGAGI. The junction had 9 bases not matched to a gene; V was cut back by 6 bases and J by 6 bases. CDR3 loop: CASRTGTGFPEAFF. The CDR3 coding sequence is TGTGCCAGCAGAACCGGGACAGGCTTCCCTGAAGCTTTCTTT.

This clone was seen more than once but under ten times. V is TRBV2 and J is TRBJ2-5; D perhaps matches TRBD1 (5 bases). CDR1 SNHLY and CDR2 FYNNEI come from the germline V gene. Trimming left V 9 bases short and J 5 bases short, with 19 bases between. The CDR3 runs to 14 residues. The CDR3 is CASLDSPLRETQYF. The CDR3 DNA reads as TGTGCCAGTCTTGACAGCCCTCTTCGGGAGACCCAGTACTTC. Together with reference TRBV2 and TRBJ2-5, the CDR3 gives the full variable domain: EPEVTQTPSHQVTQMGQEVILRCVPISNHLYFYWYRQILGQKVEFLVSFYNNEISEKSEIFDDQFSVERPDGSNFTLKIRSTKLEDSAMYFCASLDSPLRETQYFGPGTRLLVL.

CDR3 nucleotide sequence: TGTGCCAGCAGTGAAGTCGACGAGCAGTACTTC. Protein sequence: CASSEVDEQYF. This rearrangement joins TRBV2 to TRBJ2-7; D not resolved. From germline, CDR1 is SNHLY and CDR2 FYNNEI. V lost 1 base, J lost 5 bases, and 3 bases lay in between. This CDR3 is 11 amino acids long.

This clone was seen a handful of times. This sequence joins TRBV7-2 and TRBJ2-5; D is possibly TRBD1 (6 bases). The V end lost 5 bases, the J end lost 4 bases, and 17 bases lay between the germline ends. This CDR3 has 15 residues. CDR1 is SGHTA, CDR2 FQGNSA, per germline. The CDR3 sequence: CASSQGSSFRETQYF. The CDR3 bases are TGTGCCAGCAGCCAGGGGAGTTCATTCCGAGAGACCCAGTACTTC.

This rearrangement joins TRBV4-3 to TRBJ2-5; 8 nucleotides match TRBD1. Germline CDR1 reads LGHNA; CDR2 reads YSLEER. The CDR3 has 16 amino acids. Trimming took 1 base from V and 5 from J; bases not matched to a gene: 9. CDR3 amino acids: CASSQGGEDRAETQYF. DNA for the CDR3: TGCGCCAGCAGCCAAGGGGGTGAGGACAGGGCGGAGACCCAGTACTTC.